These 26 T cell receptor beta chains share one sample of origin, sequenced in a study of blood T cells in healthy people across ages. The second PCR ran about 6 to 12 cycles with a sample-barcoded 5' primer and J-beta primers. One entry per CDR3 protein results from TCRdb running MiXCR on the 5' RACE reads. The top ten clones hold approximately 20% of a sample with about 800,000 distinct CDR3 sequences, roughly 50% of them seen once. What was sequenced was blood. Receptor source: a man aged 25 to 40 in good health.

The rearrangement joins TRBV4-2 to TRBJ1-6; maybe TRBD1 (5 bases). The V end lost 0 bases, the J end lost 4 bases, and 10 bases lay between the germline ends. CDR3 length: 16 amino acids. CDR1 is LGHNA, CDR2 YNFKEQ, per germline. CDR3 nucleotides: TGTGCCAGCAGCCAAGAGTGGGGCCCATATAATTCACCCCTCCACTTT. Translating gives CASSQEWGPYNSPLHF.

The chain has TRBV5-1 and TRBJ2-1; no definite D call. Per the germline V gene, CDR1 is SGHRS and CDR2 is YFSETQ. The ends were cut back, 7 bases at V and 7 bases at J, with 18 bases in the middle. The CDR3 runs to 14 residues. The CDR3 region is CASSADRARNEQFF. The DNA of the CDR3 is TGCGCCAGCTCTGCCGACCGAGCGAGAAATGAGCAGTTCTTC.

The V and J genes are TRBV5-1 and TRBJ2-1, with 9 bases lining up with TRBD2. V dropped 3 bases and J dropped 6; count of bases not matched to a gene: 7. The germline CDR1 and CDR2 sequences are SGHRS and YFSETQ. CDR3 length equals 15 residues. As DNA, the CDR3 is TGCGCCAGCAGCTGGATAGCGGGGGCGGCCAATGAGCAGTTCTTC. This codes for CASSWIAGAANEQFF.

This clonotype was seen a few times. This chain connects TRBV5-1 to TRBJ2-5; D is uncertain. This CDR3 is 17 amino acids long. From germline, CDR1 is SGHRS and CDR2 YFSETQ. V was shortened by 0 bases and J by 3 bases, with 18 bases between the two germline ends. Here the CDR3 reads CASSLEVLGYPEETQYF. CDR3 nucleotides: TGCGCCAGCAGCTTGGAGGTACTGGGCTACCCGGAAGAGACCCAGTACTTC.

The rearrangement links TRBV29-1 to TRBJ2-3; maybe TRBD1 (6 bases). The germline gives CDR1 SQVTM, CDR2 ANQGSEA. The CDR3 loop spans 14 amino acids. V dropped 6 bases and J dropped 4 bases, with 17 bases sitting between them. The CDR3 here is CSVGFGTKADTQYF. The CDR3 coding sequence is TGCAGCGTGGGTTTTGGGACAAAAGCAGATACGCAGTATTTT.

The chain couples TRBV6-2 or TRBV6-3 to TRBJ2-3, with D possibly TRBD2 on 6 matching bases. The V and J ends lost 6 bases and 2 bases respectively, with 15 bases between them. The CDR3 spans 15 residues. Germline V gives CDR1 MNHEY, CDR2 SVGEGT. The CDR3 sequence is CASRPWREPTDTQYF. For the CDR3, the DNA is TGTGCCAGCAGACCTTGGCGGGAACCCACAGATACGCAGTATTTT.

This clonotype was seen more than once but under ten times. The chain links TRBV7-2 to TRBJ2-7; 11 positions match TRBD2. Per germline, CDR1 SGHTA and CDR2 FQGNSA. CDR3 length: 15 residues. V lost 5 bases and J lost 6; bases outside the gene matches: 9. The DNA for the CDR3 is TGTGCCAGCAGCCCACTAGCGGGAGCGCGAGGCGAGCAGTACTTC. This translates into CASSPLAGARGEQYF.

V usage is TRBV9 and J usage is TRBJ2-3; 7 positions match TRBD2. Per the germline V gene, CDR1 is SGDLS and CDR2 is YYNGEE. After removal of 0 bases from V and 2 bases from J, the junction contained 15 bases not matched to a gene. CDR3 length equals 19 residues. The CDR3 DNA follows: TGTGCCAGCAGCGTAGCGGACGGGAGGAGGCCAACCCTCACAGATACGCAGTATTTT. Translating it yields CASSVADGRRPTLTDTQYF.

Only a few counts were recorded for this clonotype. This CDR3 is CSGAREDGYTF. CDR3 coding DNA: TGCAGCGGGGCCAGGGAGGATGGCTACACCTTC. The rearrangement uses TRBV29-1 and TRBJ1-2; TRBD1 might be the D (5 bases). Between the trimmed V and J ends, which lost 7 bases and 6 bases, there was a span of 12 bases. Germline CDR1 SQVTM, CDR2 ANQGSEA. The CDR3 covers 11 residues. Drawing the rest from reference TRBV29-1 and TRBJ1-2, the complete variable domain is SAVISQKPSRDICQRGTSLTIQCQVDSQVTMMFWYRQQPGQSLTLIATANQGSEATYESGFVIDKFPISRPNLTFSTLTVSNMSPEDSSIYLCSGAREDGYTFGSGTRLTVV.

This chain connects TRBV7-2 to TRBJ1-1; 9 nucleotides agree with TRBD1. Per germline, CDR1 SGHTA and CDR2 FQGNSA. The CDR3 has 15 residues. The trim removed 2 bases at V and 3 bases at J, leaving 4 bases unmatched. CDR3 DNA: TGTGCCAGCAGCTTAACAGGGGGCGCGGACACTGAAGCTTTCTTT. Translated, it gives CASSLTGGADTEAFF.

This chain links TRBV20-1 with TRBJ2-1; possibly TRBD2 for D (5 bases). This CDR3 contains 14 residues. Trimming stripped 8 bases from V and 6 bases from J, with 20 bases between. The germline V gene encodes CDR1 DFQATT and CDR2 SNEGSKA (reference sequence). CDR3 in amino acids: CSPITSTTRNEQFF. The CDR3 DNA is TGCAGTCCTATCACTAGTACAACCCGCAATGAGCAGTTCTTC.

This chain joins TRBV20-1 and TRBJ2-1, with 14 nucleotides matching TRBD2. J was trimmed by 13 bases and V by 3 bases; bases with no gene match: 5. CDR1 and CDR2 (germline): DFQATT, SNEGSKA (reference sequence). This CDR3 region has 13 residues. CDR3 sequence: CSASGLAGGLQFF. CDR3 sequence (DNA): TGCAGTGCTAGCGGACTAGCGGGAGGATTACAGTTCTTC.

The V and J genes are TRBV2 and TRBJ2-5; D is uncertain. The germline V gene encodes CDR1 SNHLY and CDR2 FYNNEI. The length of the CDR3 is 13 residues. With 4 bases removed from V and 3 bases from J, the gap between germline ends came to 9 bases. The CDR3 nucleotides are TGTGCCAGCAGTGTATCCGCGGAAGAGACCCAGTACTTC. Translation gives CASSVSAEETQYF.

CDR3 nucleotides: TGTGCCACGACGACCGGGGCTACCAAAAACATTCAGTACTTC. Protein sequence: CATTTGATKNIQYF. The V and J genes are TRBV12-3 or TRBV12-4 and TRBJ2-4; D might be TRBD1 or TRBD2, each matching 5 bases. The ends were cut back, 10 bases at V and 2 bases at J, with 15 bases in the middle. The CDR3 has 14 residues.

The chain carries TRBV7-9 and TRBJ2-5; 13 nucleotides match TRBD2. Germline V CDR1 and CDR2: SEHNR, FQNEAQ (reference sequence). J was trimmed by 5 bases and V by 6 bases; bases with no gene match: 6. The CDR3 has 15 residues. The CDR3, as DNA: TGTGCCAGCAGGTCGACTAGCGGGAGGAGTGAGACCCAGTACTTC. Its translation: CASRSTSGRSETQYF.

This clonotype was seen more than once but under ten times. The gene calls are TRBV10-3 and TRBJ2-1, with 10 bases aligning to TRBD2. Germline V gene lookup returns CDR1 ENHRY and CDR2 SYGVKD. This CDR3 is 15 amino acids long. The V gene end was trimmed by 6 bases and the J gene end by 7 bases; junction bases not matched to a gene: 9. The DNA of the CDR3 is TGTGCCATCAGAGCGGGAGGGCCAATTGGGAATGAGCAGTTCTTC. It is translated as CAIRAGGPIGNEQFF.

The chain has TRBV29-1 and TRBJ2-1; 12 bases agree with TRBD1. The CDR3 runs to 14 residues. The germline CDR1 and CDR2 sequences are SQVTM and ANQGSEA. Unmatched junction bases numbered 12, after V lost 8 bases and J lost 10 bases. The CDR3 sequence is CSSDPGQGAGEQFF. The CDR3, as DNA: TGCAGCTCTGACCCGGGACAGGGGGCAGGGGAGCAGTTCTTC.

This clonotype was counted between two and nine times. The rearrangement links TRBV7-2 to TRBJ2-3, with D tentatively TRBD2 (5 bases). Trimming took 5 bases from V and 6 from J, leaving 15 bases between them. The CDR3 loop spans 14 amino acids. Germline V gene sequence: CDR1 SGHTA, CDR2 FQGNSA. CDR3 nucleotide sequence: TGTGCCAGCAGCCCGGGGAACCCGGGGGATACGCAGTATTTT. Translated, it gives CASSPGNPGDTQYF.

Of note for this clonotype: Sequence at one end of the junction differs from germline and may be a read error. The V call is TRBV7-9, the J call TRBJ1-5; maybe TRBD1 (5 bases). Per the germline V gene, CDR1 is SEHNR and CDR2 is FQNEAQ (reference sequence). The CDR3 extends over 14 amino acids. The CDR3 DNA reads TGTACCAGCAGCCCAGGGACCTACAATCAGCCCCAGCATTTT. It translates to CTSSPGTYNQPQHF.

The gene calls are TRBV27 and TRBJ2-3; no clear D gene. CDR3 length: 13 amino acids. CDR1 MNHEY and CDR2 SMNVEV come from the germline V gene (reference sequence). V was shortened by 7 bases and J by 0 bases, with 8 bases between the two germline ends. Here the CDR3 reads CASKAQSTDTQYF. CDR3 bases: TGTGCCAGCAAGGCCCAGAGCACAGATACGCAGTATTTT.

This chain joins TRBV25-1 and TRBJ2-6; D not certain. The germline gives CDR1 MGHDK, CDR2 SYGVNS. With 6 bases removed from V and 3 bases from J, the gap between germline ends came to 3 bases. This CDR3 contains 12 residues. The CDR3 sequence is CASRGGANVLTF. CDR3 sequence (DNA): TGTGCCAGCAGAGGTGGGGCCAACGTCCTGACTTTC.

In this sample, this clonotype turned up a few times. The chain recombines TRBV3-1 with TRBJ1-2; D is unresolved. Per germline, CDR1 LGHDT and CDR2 YNNKEL (reference sequence). The CDR3 contains 13 residues. Trimming removed 0 bases from V and 5 bases from J, with 7 bases in between. Here the CDR3 reads CASSQDGRYGYTF. In DNA, the CDR3 is TGTGCCAGCAGCCAAGACGGTCGATATGGCTACACCTTC.

This rearrangement joins TRBV7-6 to TRBJ1-6; 8 bases are shared with TRBD1. V lost 5 bases, J lost 6 bases, and 3 bases stayed unmatched. The CDR3 is 14 residues long. The germline gives CDR1 SGHVS, CDR2 FNYEAQ. CDR3 sequence reads: CASSPGGLNSPLHF. The DNA for the CDR3 is TGTGCCAGCAGCCCAGGGGGCCTTAATTCACCCCTCCACTTT.

This clonotype was counted a few times. The rearrangement links TRBV7-2 to TRBJ2-5; unclear D gene. Trimming pared 1 base from V and 4 bases from J, leaving 10 bases between. The CDR3 has 14 residues. Per germline, CDR1 SGHTA and CDR2 FQGNSA. The CDR3 nucleotides are TGTGCCAGCAGCTTAGGTGCCGGGCTAGAGACCCAGTACTTC. Translated: CASSLGAGLETQYF.

The chain uses TRBV5-4 and TRBJ1-6; D not certain. The germline gives CDR1 SGHNT, CDR2 YYREEE (reference sequence). The CDR3 runs to 12 residues. Deletions cut 0 bases from V and 14 bases from J, with 9 bases between. CDR3 bases: TGTGCCAGCAGCTTGGAGCAGAGGACCCTCCACTTT. This gives the protein CASSLEQRTLHF.

This chain uses TRBV11-1 with TRBJ2-1; TRBD2 agrees at 8 bases. J lost 8 bases, V lost 1 base, and 7 bases had no gene match. CDR3 length: 15 amino acids. In germline, CDR1 is SGHAT, CDR2 FQDESV (reference sequence). The CDR3 loop is CASSLEAGEGHEQFF. The CDR3 nucleotides are TGTGCCAGCAGCTTAGAAGCGGGAGAAGGCCATGAGCAGTTCTTC.